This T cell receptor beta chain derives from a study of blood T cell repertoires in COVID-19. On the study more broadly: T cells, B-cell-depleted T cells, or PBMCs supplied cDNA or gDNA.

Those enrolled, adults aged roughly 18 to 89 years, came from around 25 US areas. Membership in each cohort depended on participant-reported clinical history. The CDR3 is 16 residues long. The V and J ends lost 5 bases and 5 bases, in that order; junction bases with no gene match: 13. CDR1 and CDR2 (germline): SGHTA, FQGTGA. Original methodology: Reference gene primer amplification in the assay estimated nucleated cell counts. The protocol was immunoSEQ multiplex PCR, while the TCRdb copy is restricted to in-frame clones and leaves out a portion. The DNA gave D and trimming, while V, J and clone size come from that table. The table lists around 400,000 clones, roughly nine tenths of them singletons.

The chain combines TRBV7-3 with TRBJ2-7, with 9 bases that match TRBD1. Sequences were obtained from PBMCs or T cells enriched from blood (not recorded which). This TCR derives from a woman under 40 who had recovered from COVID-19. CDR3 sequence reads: CASSLTGTGTSHEQYF. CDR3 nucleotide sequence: TGTGCCAGCAGCCTCACCGGGACAGGGACTTCCCACGAGCAGTACTTC.